This T cell receptor beta chain was identified in a study of human T cells and chemical hapten exposure. The overall study: Throughout a study of approximately 5 months, patients underwent weekly scalp administration of diphenylcyclopropenone doses. Patches with 0.01% DPC went on the upper back, and the tests were read at 6 days.

Study findings and constraints: Compared with pre-sensitization or healthy control sets, expanded TCRs clustered more. TCRs at a frequency above 1 in 1000 stayed unchanged with DPC sensitization.

TCRdb independently ran MiXCR on the RACE reads; one entry per CDR3 protein. Seen here are about 250,000 distinct CDR3 sequences, 7.5% to 9% observed once, and the top ten hold more than 1%. As for time point: pre-sensitization, week 0. The treatment here: therapeutic diphenylcyclopropenone sensitization with weekly scalp DPC. As concerns this clonotype: Its antigen is unidentified.

Germline CDR1 and CDR2: MNHNY and SVGAGI (reference sequence). With 5 bases removed from V and 3 bases from J, the gap between germline ends came to 13 bases. The length of the CDR3 is 14 residues. The chain carries TRBV6-6 and TRBJ1-1, with a weak D call TRBD1 (5 bases). The sequence came from a man younger than 35 with alopecia areata. Some clones in this sample may be carry-over from other donors' samples. This specimen was whole blood, taken in connection with sensitization to the hapten diphenylcyclopropenone (DPC). The CDR3, as DNA: TGTGCCAGCAGTAAACAGGTGGCGGACACTGAAGCTTTCTTT. Translated, it gives CASSKQVADTEAFF.